Below, one T cell receptor beta chain is given with its context. Its antigen is not identified. The record originates from a study of PD-L1 blockade in urothelial cancer. Notes on the study in general: Better survival was predicted by below-median pretreatment blood TCR clonality.

Trimming shortened V by 7 bases and J by 2 bases, and 11 bases separated the two germline ends. CDR1 and CDR2 (germline): SGHAT, FQNNGV. The CDR3 totals 14 residues. TCR analog templates of synthetic origin were spiked into each PCR. Clones were sequenced by immunoSEQ multiplex PCR, and TCRdb holds only the in-frame ones, with some missing. The sample has 80,000 to 90,000 clones, 85% to 90% seen once. The time point was: pretreatment peripheral blood. Between 1 and 8 samples per patient were obtained, pretreatment and on-treatment. The J gene is TRBJ2-2, the V gene TRBV11-2; D not certain. This specimen consisted of PBMCs, obtained around atezolizumab (anti-PD-L1) treatment. The TCR was taken from a man aged 60-69 years with urothelial cancer. The CDR3 DNA sequence: TGTGCCAGCAAATCGGCGGATAACACCGGGGAGCTGTTTTTT. Protein product: CASKSADNTGELFF.